The sequence of this TCR beta chain was determined in a study of T cell changes during pregnancy in multiple sclerosis (dated by TCRdb to the late 2010s). About the investigation overall: The study examined how the T cell repertoire changed over the course of pregnancy in women with multiple sclerosis.

The library was generated by the immunoSEQ multiplex PCR assay. TCRdb carries this immuneACCESS record with in-frame sequences only. Its versions omit some clonotypes, under half of them owing to an unresolved V gene in the studies checked, with the rest unexplained. The sample records roughly 52,000 clones, 94% of which are singletons. The biggest ten clones account for about 3% of the sample. Regarding this clone: Its antigen has not been determined. Per-nucleotide qualities are absent, and no much larger clonotype sits a single base away.

A distance of 20 bases separates the germline ends of V and J, which lose 1 base and 8 bases respectively. The germline V gene supplies CDR1 MGHRA and CDR2 YSYEKL. Spanning cysteine to phenylalanine, the CDR3 consists of 16 amino acids. Only the CDR3 portion is preserved as DNA: 48 bases, with reading frame beginning at the first base. The sequenced sample was CD8+ T cells from peripheral blood mononuclear cells, obtained in the third trimester of pregnancy. The receptor was derived from a female donor with multiple sclerosis, enrolled in a pregnancy study. Rearrangement joined TRBV4-1 to TRBJ1-2, with TRBD1 as a weak D call on 5 bases. The CDR3 sequence is CASSQVRAGDHGGYTF. The nucleotides are TGCGCCAGCAGCCAAGTAAGAGCGGGGGACCACGGCGGCTACACCTTC.